This is a list of T cell receptor beta chains from one sample in a study of vaccination and CD4 T cells after COVID-19. The antigens for these receptors are not known. MiXCR, run by TCRdb on the PCR reads, gives a single entry per CDR3 protein. The sample consists of more than 12,000 distinct CDR3 sequences, 48% of them appearing once. The specimen sequenced was CD4+ T cells from blood, cultured in vitro. The receptor source for this set is a human donor who had recovered from COVID-19. Each CDR3 is given with its conserved first and last residue. Each record gives: V gene, CDR3 protein.

V: TRBV20-1; CDR3: CSASLSSGVNIQYF
V: TRBV11-3; CDR3: CASSLEGSSAKNIQYF
V: TRBV6-1; CDR3: CASSEREGGWDEQFF
V: TRBV28; CDR3: CASSPPLGGRVGEKLFF
V: TRBV7-9; CDR3: CASEGSTDTQYF
V: TRBV5-3; CDR3: CASSSQGLSSPLHF
V: TRBV28; CDR3: CASRPGNNYSPLHF
V: TRBV27; CDR3: CASSFPAGGLTSGSTGEFF
V: TRBV15; CDR3: CATSITGQRNQPQHF
V: TRBV11-2; CDR3: CASSSTSWTQYF
V: TRBV6-4; CDR3: CASIGQGDQPQHF
V: TRBV12-3/TRBV12-4; CDR3: CASRLLTGTYGSPLHF
V: TRBV30; CDR3: CAWSLSGDNSLYYEQYF
V: TRBV6-2/TRBV6-3; CDR3: CASSSSSYNEQFF
V: TRBV25-1; CDR3: CASSDKAGEQYF
V: TRBV20-1; CDR3: CSALLAGGFASYNEQFF
V: TRBV7-2; CDR3: CASSLWAAGSGGTGELFF
V: TRBV7-8; CDR3: CASSLATGTDQPQHF
V: TRBV11-3; CDR3: CASREGHLNTEAFF
V: TRBV27; CDR3: CASSFPNSRYNEQFF
V: TRBV19; CDR3: CASLGTGDEKHYTEAFF
V: TRBV6-1; CDR3: CASAGPNQPQHF
V: TRBV15; CDR3: CATSSGLGAAYEQYF
V: TRBV7-6; CDR3: CASSLVSPRGSSYNSPLHF
V: TRBV6-5; CDR3: CASRLLPTGEKLFF
V: TRBV11-3; CDR3: CASSFPGTDTQYF
V: TRBV7-9; CDR3: CASSKAPSGKETQYF
V: TRBV5-1; CDR3: CASSLAIKGNRGTGELFF
V: TRBV6-1; CDR3: CASTPGGGPFYEQYF
V: TRBV20-1; CDR3: CSAHWLRAGPELGVEQFF
V: TRBV5-4; CDR3: CASSPAGRDTEAFF
V: TRBV11-2; CDR3: CASSLVTSGNYEQYF
V: TRBV6-1; CDR3: CATSKQGNWGYTF
V: TRBV10-1; CDR3: CASSRGTEAFF
V: TRBV6-5; CDR3: CASSYSGTGHHEQYF
V: TRBV7-2; CDR3: CASSTPGLAGLVGPMSSYNEQFF
V: TRBV20-1; CDR3: CSARAGGSSYNEQFF
V: TRBV19; CDR3: CASSTGQTISEQYF
V: TRBV7-7; CDR3: CASSPYPGGTGELFF
V: TRBV20-1; CDR3: CSARAPGISYEQYF
V: TRBV11-3; CDR3: CASSLMQSGANVLTF
V: TRBV6-1; CDR3: CASSATAQKTSLTLHF
V: TRBV12-3/TRBV12-4; CDR3: CASSLQGAANQPQHF
V: TRBV20-1; CDR3: CSARRGLTPEWGQPQHF
V: TRBV7-3; CDR3: CASSPSGTANYGYTF
V: TRBV20-1; CDR3: CSASRGTNEKLFF
V: TRBV2; CDR3: CASTAGEYNEQFF
V: TRBV20-1; CDR3: CSARKGLAVVTYEQYF
V: TRBV4-1; CDR3: CASSQGPRGSRTGELFF
V: TRBV7-9; CDR3: CASSLRNPGTDTQYF
V: TRBV7-2; CDR3: CASSLDPSGNYEQYF
V: TRBV20-1; CDR3: CSARDPNMDTGELFF
V: TRBV7-8; CDR3: CASSLRGPEAFF
V: TRBV7-2; CDR3: CASSPAGHGTDTQYF
V: TRBV1; CDR3: CTSSQGLGTYNSPLHF
V: TRBV6-1; CDR3: CASSPDRAGEKLFF
V: TRBV5-1; CDR3: CASSGGTPNYGYTF
V: TRBV28; CDR3: CASSGLREGYTF
V: TRBV11-2; CDR3: CASSSGVTSGTTNEQFF
V: TRBV21-1; CDR3: CASSNGAASNTEAFF